This TCR beta chain was sequenced in a study of blood T cell repertoires in COVID-19. Across the study: Acute-phase and convalescent COVID-19 samples originated in the United States, Italy and Spain. The analysed material was cDNA or gDNA that came from T cells, B-cell-depleted T cells, or PBMCs.

Original processing methods: Reference gene primer amplification yielded estimated nucleated cell counts. Clones were read by immunoSEQ multiplex PCR, and TCRdb kept only the in-frame ones, dropping some. That table furnishes V, J and clone size, whereas the DNA furnished D and trimming. The profile shows around 50,000 clones, more than 75% of them singletons. V lost 1 base and J lost 2, with 13 bases in between. Germline CDR1 reads SGHVS; CDR2 reads FQNEAQ. CDR3 length: 16 residues. Input material: peripheral blood. This sequence joins TRBV7-8 and TRBJ2-3, with a possible D match to TRBD1 (6 bases). The clonotype originates from a man between 40 and 49 years old with active COVID-19. The CDR3: CASSLVTGWDTDTQYF. The CDR3 DNA follows: TGTGCCAGCAGCTTAGTAACAGGGTGGGACACAGATACGCAGTATTTT.